This TCR beta chain derives from a study of long-term antiretroviral therapy in people with HIV. Study outcomes and limitations: Clones showing expansion before ART dominated the repertoire at all time points. Relative to control repertoires, HIV repertoires exhibited narrower CDR3 length ranges.

About this clone: Antigen specificity is unknown.

Investigators performed immunoSEQ version v3.0 at survey level. Per-sample targets for sequencing were roughly 35,000-50,000 T-cell genomes. Sequencing was performed with immunoSEQ multiplex PCR; in TCRdb, only in-frame clones are kept and a portion is missing. This table holds under 15,000 clones, 88% found once. The source material was unsorted PBMCs, sampled 2.1 years after starting antiretroviral therapy. The TCR comes from a woman aged 40 to 55 with HIV.

CDR3: CASSLSVVTEAFF. As DNA, the CDR3 is TGTGCCAGCAGCTTATCGGTCGTCACTGAAGCTTTCTTT. The gene calls are TRBV7-9 and TRBJ1-1, with D unclear. The CDR3 extends over 13 amino acids. Trimming took off 2 bases at V and 4 bases at J, with 8 bases between the two ends. The germline gives CDR1 SEHNR, CDR2 FQNEAQ (reference sequence).